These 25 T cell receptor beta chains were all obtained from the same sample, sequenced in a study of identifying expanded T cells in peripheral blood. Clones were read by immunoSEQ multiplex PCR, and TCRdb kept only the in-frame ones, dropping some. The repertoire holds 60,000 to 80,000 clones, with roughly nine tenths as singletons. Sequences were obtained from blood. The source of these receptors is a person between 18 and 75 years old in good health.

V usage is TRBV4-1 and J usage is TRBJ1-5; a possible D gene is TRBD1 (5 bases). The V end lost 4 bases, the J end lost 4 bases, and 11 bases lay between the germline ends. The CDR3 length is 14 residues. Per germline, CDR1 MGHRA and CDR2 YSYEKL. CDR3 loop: CASSPFGGNQPQHF. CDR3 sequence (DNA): TGCGCCAGCAGCCCTTTTGGGGGAAATCAGCCCCAGCATTTT.

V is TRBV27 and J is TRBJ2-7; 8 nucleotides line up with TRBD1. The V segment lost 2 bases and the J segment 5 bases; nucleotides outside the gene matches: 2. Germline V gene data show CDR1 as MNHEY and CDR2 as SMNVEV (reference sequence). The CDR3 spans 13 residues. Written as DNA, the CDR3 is TGTGCCAGCAGTTTAAGGGACAGGCACGAGCAGTACTTC. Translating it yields CASSLRDRHEQYF.

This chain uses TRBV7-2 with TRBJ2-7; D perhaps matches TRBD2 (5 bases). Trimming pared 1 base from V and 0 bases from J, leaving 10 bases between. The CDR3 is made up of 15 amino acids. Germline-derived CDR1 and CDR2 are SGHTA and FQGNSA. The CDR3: CASSLEGGSSYEQYF. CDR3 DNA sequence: TGTGCCAGCAGCTTAGAGGGCGGGTCCTCCTACGAGCAGTACTTC.

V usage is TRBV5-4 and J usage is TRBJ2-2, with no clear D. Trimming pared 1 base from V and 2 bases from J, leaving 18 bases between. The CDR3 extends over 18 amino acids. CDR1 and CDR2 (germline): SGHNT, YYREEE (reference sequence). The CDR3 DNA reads TGTGCCAGCAGCTTGAAGGTTAATCGGCGGAGAAACACCGGGGAGCTGTTTTTT. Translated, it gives CASSLKVNRRRNTGELFF.

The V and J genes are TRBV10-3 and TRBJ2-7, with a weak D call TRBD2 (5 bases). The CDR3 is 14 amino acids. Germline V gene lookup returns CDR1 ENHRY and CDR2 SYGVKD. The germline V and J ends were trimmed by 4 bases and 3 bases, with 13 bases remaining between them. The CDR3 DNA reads TGTGCCATCAGTGCATCTGGGAGCCACTACGAGCAGTACTTC. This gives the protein CAISASGSHYEQYF.

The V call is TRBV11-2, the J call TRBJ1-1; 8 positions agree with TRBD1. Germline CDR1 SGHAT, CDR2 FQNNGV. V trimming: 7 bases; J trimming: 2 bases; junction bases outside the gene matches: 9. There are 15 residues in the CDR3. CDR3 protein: CASKQGAYLNTEAFF. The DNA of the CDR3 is TGTGCCAGCAAGCAGGGGGCGTACCTCAACACTGAAGCTTTCTTT.

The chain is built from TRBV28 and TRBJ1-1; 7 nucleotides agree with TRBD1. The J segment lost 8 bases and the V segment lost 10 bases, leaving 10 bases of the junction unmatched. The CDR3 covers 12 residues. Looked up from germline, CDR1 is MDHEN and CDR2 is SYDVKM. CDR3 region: CATLARTGEAFF. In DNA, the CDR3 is TGTGCCACCCTAGCGAGGACAGGCGAAGCTTTCTTT.

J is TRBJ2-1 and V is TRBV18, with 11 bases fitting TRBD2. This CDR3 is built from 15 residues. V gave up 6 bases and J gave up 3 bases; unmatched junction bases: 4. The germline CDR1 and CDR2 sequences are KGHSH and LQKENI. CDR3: CASSAGTSGYNEQFF. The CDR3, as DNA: TGTGCCAGCTCGGCCGGGACTAGCGGCTACAATGAGCAGTTCTTC.

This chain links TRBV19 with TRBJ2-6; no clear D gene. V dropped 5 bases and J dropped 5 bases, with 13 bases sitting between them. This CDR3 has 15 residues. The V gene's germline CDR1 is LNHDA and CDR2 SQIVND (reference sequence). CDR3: CASSVPDLWANVLTF. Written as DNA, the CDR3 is TGTGCCAGTAGTGTTCCAGATCTCTGGGCCAACGTCCTGACTTTC.

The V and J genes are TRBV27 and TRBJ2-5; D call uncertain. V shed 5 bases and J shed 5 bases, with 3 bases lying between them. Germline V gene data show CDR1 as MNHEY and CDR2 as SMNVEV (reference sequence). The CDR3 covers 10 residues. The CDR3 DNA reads TGTGCCAGCAGTCGGGAGACCCAGTACTTC. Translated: CASSRETQYF.

CDR3 DNA sequence: TGTGCCAGCAGTTTGGTAGACAGGGGAGGGGCCACTGAAGCTTTCTTT. Amino acid sequence: CASSLVDRGGATEAFF. This chain connects TRBV27 to TRBJ1-1; 8 bases are a match to TRBD1. The CDR3 is made up of 16 amino acids. The V gene's germline CDR1 is MNHEY and CDR2 SMNVEV (reference sequence). After removal of 3 bases from V and 4 bases from J, the junction contained 10 bases not matched to a gene.

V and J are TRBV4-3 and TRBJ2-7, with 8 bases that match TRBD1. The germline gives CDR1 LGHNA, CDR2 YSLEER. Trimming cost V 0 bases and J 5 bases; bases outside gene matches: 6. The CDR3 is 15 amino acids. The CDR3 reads CASSQDGQGADEQYF. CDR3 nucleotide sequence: TGCGCCAGCAGCCAAGATGGACAGGGAGCGGACGAGCAGTACTTC.

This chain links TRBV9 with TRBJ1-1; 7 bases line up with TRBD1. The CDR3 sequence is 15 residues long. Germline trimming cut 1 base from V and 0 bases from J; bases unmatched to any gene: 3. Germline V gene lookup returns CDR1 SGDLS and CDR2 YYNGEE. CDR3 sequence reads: CASSVRDSMNTEAFF. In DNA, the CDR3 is TGTGCCAGCAGCGTAAGGGACAGTATGAACACTGAAGCTTTCTTT.

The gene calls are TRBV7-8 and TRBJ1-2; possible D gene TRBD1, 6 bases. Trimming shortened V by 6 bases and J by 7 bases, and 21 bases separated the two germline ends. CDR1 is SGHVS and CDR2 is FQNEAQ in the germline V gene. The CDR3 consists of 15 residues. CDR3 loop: CASSLDWGGGLGYTF. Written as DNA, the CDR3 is TGTGCCAGCAGTTTGGATTGGGGAGGGGGGCTTGGCTACACCTTC.

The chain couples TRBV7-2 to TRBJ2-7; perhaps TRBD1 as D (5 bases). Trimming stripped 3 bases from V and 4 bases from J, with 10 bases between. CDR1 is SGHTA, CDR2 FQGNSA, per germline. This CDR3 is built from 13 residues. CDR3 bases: TGTGCCAGCAGCTTCGAGACAGCTTACGAGCAGTACTTC. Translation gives CASSFETAYEQYF.

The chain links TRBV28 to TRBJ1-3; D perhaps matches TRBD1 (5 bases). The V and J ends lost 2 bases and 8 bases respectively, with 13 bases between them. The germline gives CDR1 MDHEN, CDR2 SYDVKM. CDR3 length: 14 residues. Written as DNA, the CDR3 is TGTGCCAGCAGTTTACCAGGGATTCAGGACACCATATATTTT. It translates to CASSLPGIQDTIYF.

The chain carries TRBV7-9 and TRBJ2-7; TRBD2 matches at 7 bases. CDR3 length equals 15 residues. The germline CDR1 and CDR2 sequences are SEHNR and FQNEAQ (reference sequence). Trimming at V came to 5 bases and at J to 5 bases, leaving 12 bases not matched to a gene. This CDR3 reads CASSPKTSIFNEQYF. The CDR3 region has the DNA TGTGCCAGCAGCCCGAAGACTAGCATTTTCAACGAGCAGTACTTC.

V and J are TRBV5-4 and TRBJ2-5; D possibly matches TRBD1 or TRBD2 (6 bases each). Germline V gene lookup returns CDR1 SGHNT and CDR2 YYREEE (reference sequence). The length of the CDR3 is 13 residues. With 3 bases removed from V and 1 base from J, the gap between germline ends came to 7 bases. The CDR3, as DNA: TGTGCCAGCAGCTCGGGGGCCCAAGAGACCCAGTACTTC. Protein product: CASSSGAQETQYF.

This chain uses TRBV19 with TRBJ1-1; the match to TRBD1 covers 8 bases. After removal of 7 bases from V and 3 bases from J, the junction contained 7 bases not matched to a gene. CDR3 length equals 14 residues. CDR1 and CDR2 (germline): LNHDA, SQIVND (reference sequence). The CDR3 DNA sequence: TGTGCCAGTAAAGCCCGGGACAGGTACACTGAAGCTTTCTTT. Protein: CASKARDRYTEAFF. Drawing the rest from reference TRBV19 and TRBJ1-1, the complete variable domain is DGGITQSPKYLFRKEGQNVTLSCEQNLNHDAMYWYRQDPGQGLRLIYYSQIVNDFQKGDIAEGYSVSREKKESFPLTVTSAQKNPTAFYLCASKARDRYTEAFFGQGTRLTVV.

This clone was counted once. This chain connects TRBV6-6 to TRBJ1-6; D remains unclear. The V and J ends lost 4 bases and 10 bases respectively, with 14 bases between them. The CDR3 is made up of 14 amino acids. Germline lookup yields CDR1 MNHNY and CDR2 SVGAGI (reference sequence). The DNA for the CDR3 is TGTGCCAGCAGTTTCCAGCCCAAAAAGTCACCCCTCCACTTT. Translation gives CASSFQPKKSPLHF.

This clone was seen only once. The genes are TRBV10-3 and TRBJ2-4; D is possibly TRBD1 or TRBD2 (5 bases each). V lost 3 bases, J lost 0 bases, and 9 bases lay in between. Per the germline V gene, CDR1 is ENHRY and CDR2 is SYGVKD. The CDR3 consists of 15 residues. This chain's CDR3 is CAISDIGTAKNIQYF. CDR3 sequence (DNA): TGTGCCATCAGTGATATTGGGACAGCCAAAAACATTCAGTACTTC.

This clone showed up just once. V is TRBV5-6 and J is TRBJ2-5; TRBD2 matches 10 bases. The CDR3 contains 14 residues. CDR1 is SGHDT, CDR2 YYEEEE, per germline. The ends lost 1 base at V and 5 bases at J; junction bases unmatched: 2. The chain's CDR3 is CASSLTSGVETQYF. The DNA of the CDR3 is TGTGCCAGCAGCTTGACTAGCGGGGTGGAGACCCAGTACTTC.

In DNA, the CDR3 is TGTGCCATCAGTGAGAAGGGACAGGGCGAAGGCTACACCTTC. This encodes CAISEKGQGEGYTF. The rearrangement joins TRBV10-3 to TRBJ1-2; 9 bases match TRBD1. This CDR3 contains 14 residues. The V gene end was trimmed by 2 bases and the J gene end by 8 bases; junction bases not matched to a gene: 6. Germline assignment: CDR1 ENHRY and CDR2 SYGVKD.

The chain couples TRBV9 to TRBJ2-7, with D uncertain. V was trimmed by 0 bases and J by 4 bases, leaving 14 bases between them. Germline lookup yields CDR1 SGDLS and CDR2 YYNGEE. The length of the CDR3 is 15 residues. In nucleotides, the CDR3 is TGTGCCAGCAGCGTAGACCCTAGGCCTGGGTACGAGCAGTACTTC. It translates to CASSVDPRPGYEQYF.

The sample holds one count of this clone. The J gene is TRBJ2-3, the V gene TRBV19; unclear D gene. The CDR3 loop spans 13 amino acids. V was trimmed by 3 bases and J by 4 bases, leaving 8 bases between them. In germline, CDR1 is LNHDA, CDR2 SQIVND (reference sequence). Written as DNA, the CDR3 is TGTGCCAGTAGTATGGGCGGCCCAGATACGCAGTATTTT. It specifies CASSMGGPDTQYF.